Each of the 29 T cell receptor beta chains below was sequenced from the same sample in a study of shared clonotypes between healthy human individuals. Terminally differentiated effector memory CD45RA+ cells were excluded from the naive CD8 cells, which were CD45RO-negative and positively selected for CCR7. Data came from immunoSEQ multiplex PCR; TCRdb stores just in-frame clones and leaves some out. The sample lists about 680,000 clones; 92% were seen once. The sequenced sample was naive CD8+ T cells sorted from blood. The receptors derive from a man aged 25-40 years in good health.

CDR3 DNA: TGTGCCAGCAGCGTAAACAGGGGACCCAAAAACATTCAGTACTTC. Its protein product is CASSVNRGPKNIQYF. The chain uses TRBV7-9 and TRBJ2-4, with 7 bases fitting TRBD1. The CDR3 sequence is 15 residues long. Germline V lookup: CDR1 SEHNR, CDR2 FQNEAQ (reference sequence). J lost 2 bases, V lost 5 bases, and 6 bases had no gene match.

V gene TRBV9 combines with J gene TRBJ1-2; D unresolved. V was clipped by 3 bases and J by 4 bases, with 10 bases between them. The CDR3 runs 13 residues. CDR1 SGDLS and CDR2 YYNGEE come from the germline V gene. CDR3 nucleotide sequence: TGTGCCAGCAGCGCCGCTGGTACCTATGGCTACACCTTC. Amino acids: CASSAAGTYGYTF.

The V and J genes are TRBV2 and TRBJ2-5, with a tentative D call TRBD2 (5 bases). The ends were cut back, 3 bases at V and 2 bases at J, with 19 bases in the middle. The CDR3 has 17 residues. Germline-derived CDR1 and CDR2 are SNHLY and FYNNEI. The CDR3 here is CASSDSQEAKTQETQYF. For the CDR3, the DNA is TGTGCCAGCAGTGATAGCCAGGAGGCCAAGACGCAAGAGACCCAGTACTTC.

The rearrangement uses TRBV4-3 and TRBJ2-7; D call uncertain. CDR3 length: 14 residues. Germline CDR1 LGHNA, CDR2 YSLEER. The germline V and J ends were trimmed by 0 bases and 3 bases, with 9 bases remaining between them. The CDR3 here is CASSQDRSYYEQYF. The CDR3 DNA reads TGCGCCAGCAGCCAAGATCGGTCCTACTACGAGCAGTACTTC.

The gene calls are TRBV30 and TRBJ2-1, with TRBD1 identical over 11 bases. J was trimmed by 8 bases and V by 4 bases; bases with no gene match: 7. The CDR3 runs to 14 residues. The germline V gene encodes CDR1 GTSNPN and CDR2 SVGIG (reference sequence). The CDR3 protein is CAWTTGTGGYEQFF. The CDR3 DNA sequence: TGTGCCTGGACCACCGGGACAGGGGGTTATGAGCAGTTCTTC.

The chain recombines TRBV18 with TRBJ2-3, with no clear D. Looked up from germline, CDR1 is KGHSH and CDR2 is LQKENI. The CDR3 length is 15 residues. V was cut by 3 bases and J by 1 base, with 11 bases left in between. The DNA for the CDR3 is TGTGCCAGCTCACCCGAGGACCCTGGCACAGATACGCAGTATTTT. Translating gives CASSPEDPGTDTQYF.

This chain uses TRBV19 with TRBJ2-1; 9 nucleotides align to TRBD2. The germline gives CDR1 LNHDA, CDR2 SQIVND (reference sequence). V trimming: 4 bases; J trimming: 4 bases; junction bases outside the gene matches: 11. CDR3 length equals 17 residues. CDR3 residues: CASSNLLASGIYNEQFF. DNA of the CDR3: TGTGCCAGTAGTAACCTCCTCGCTAGCGGGATATACAATGAGCAGTTCTTC.

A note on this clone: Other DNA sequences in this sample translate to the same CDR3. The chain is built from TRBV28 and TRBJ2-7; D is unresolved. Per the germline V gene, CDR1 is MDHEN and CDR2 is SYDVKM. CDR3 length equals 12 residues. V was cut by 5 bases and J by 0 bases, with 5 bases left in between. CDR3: CASSPPSYEQYF. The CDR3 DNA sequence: TGTGCCAGCAGTCCTCCCTCCTACGAGCAGTACTTC.

The CDR3 protein is CASDRDRGIATNEKLFF. In nucleotides, the CDR3 is TGTGCCAGTGACCGGGACAGGGGAATTGCAACTAATGAAAAACTGTTTTTT. The chain combines TRBV2 with TRBJ1-4, with 10 nucleotides matching TRBD1. Trimming cost V 9 bases and J 0 bases; bases outside gene matches: 10. Germline V gene lookup returns CDR1 SNHLY and CDR2 FYNNEI. The CDR3 extends over 17 amino acids.

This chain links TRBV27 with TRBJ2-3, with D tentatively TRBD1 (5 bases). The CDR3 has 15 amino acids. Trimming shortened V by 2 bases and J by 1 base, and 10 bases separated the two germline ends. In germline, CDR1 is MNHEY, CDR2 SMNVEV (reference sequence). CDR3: CASSLGVQGTDTQYF. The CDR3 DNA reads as TGTGCCAGCAGTTTAGGAGTACAGGGCACAGATACGCAGTATTTT.

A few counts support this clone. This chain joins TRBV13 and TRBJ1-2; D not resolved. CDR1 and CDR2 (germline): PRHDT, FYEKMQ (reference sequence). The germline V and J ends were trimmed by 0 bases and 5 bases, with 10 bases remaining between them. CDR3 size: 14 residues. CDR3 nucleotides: TGTGCCAGCAGCTTAGGCCCAGATCGATATGGCTACACCTTC. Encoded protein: CASSLGPDRYGYTF.

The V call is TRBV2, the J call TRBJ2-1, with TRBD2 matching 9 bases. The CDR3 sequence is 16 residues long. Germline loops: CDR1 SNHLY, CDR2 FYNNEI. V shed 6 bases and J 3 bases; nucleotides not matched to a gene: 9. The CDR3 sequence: CASRLRRLADYNEQFF. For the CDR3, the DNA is TGTGCCAGCAGACTCCGGAGACTAGCGGACTACAATGAGCAGTTCTTC. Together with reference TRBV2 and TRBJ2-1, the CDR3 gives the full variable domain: EPEVTQTPSHQVTQMGQEVILRCVPISNHLYFYWYRQILGQKVEFLVSFYNNEISEKSEIFDDQFSVERPDGSNFTLKIRSTKLEDSAMYFCASRLRRLADYNEQFFGPGTRLTVL.

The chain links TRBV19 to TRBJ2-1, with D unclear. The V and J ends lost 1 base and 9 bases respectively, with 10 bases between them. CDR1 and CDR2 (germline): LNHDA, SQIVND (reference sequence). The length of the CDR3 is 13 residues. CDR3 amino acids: CASSIGPRIEQFF. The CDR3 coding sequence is TGTGCCAGTAGTATAGGGCCTAGGATTGAGCAGTTCTTC.

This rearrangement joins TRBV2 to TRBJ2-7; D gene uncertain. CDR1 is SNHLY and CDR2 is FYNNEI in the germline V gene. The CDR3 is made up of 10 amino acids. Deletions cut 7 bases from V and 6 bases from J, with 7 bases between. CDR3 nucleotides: TGTGCCAGCATCAGCTCCGAGCAGTACTTC. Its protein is CASISSEQYF.

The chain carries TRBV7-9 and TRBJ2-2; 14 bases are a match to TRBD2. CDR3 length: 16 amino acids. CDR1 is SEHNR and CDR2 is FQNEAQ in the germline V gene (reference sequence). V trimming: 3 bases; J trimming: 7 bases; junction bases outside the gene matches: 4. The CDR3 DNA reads TGTGCCAGCAGCTTCCCGGGACTAGCGGGAGTCGGGGAGCTGTTTTTT. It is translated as CASSFPGLAGVGELFF.

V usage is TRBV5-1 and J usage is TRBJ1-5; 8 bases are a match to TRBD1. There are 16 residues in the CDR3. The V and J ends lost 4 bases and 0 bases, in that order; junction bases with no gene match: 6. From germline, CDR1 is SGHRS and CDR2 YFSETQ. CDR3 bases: TGCGCCAGCAGCCCGGGGACAGGCTCTAGCAATCAGCCCCAGCATTTT. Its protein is CASSPGTGSSNQPQHF.

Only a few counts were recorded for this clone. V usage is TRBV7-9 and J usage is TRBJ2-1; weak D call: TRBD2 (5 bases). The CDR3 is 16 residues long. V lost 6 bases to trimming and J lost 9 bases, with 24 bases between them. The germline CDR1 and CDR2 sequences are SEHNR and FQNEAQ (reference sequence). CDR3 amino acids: CASSDPRELLEVEQFF. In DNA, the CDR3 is TGTGCCAGCAGTGATCCCCGGGAACTCCTCGAGGTTGAGCAGTTCTTC. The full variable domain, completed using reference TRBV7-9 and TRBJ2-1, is DTGVSQNPRHKITKRGQNVTFRCDPISEHNRLYWYRQTLGQGPEFLTYFQNEAQLEKSRLLSDRFSAERPKGSFSTLEIQRTEQGDSAMYLCASSDPRELLEVEQFFGPGTRLTVL.

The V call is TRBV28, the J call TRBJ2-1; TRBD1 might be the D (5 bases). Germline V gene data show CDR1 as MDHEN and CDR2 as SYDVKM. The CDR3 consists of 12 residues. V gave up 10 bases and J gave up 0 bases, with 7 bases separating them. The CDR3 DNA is TGTGCCACAGGGTACTCCTACAATGAGCAGTTCTTC. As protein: CATGYSYNEQFF.

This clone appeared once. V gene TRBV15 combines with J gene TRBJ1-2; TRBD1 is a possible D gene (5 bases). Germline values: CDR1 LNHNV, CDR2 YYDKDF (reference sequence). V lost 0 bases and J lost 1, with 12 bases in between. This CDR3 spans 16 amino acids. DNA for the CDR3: TGTGCCACCAGCAGAGAAGGCAGGGCCCTTAACTATGGCTACACCTTC. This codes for CATSREGRALNYGYTF.

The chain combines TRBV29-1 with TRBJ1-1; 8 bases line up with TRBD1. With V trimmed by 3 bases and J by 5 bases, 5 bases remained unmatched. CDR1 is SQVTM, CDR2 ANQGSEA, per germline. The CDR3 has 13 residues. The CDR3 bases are TGCAGCGTTGAGGGCAGGGGGCTTACTGAAGCTTTCTTT. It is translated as CSVEGRGLTEAFF. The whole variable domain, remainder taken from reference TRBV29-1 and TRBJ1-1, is SAVISQKPSRDICQRGTSLTIQCQVDSQVTMMFWYRQQPGQSLTLIATANQGSEATYESGFVIDKFPISRPNLTFSTLTVSNMSPEDSSIYLCSVEGRGLTEAFFGQGTRLTVV.

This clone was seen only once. The CDR3 region has the DNA TGTGCCAGCAGTTTAAACAGGGGGCCTGGGAATGAGCAGTTCTTC. Protein product: CASSLNRGPGNEQFF. This chain connects TRBV27 to TRBJ2-1, with 9 bases identical to TRBD1. Per germline, CDR1 MNHEY and CDR2 SMNVEV (reference sequence). With V trimmed by 2 bases and J by 7 bases, 6 bases remained unmatched. The CDR3 has 15 residues.

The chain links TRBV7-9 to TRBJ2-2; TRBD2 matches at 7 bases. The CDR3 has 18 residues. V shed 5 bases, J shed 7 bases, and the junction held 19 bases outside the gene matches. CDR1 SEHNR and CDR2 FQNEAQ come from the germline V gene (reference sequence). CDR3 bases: TGTGCCAGCAGCCTCGGGTGGCGGGAGATGTTTGTGGGCGGGGAGCTGTTTTTT. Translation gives CASSLGWREMFVGGELFF.

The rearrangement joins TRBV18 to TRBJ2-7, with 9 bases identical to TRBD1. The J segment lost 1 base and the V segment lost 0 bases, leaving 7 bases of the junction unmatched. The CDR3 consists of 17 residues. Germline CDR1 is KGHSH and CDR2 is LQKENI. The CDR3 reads CASSPPAAGQGSYEQYF. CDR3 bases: TGTGCCAGCTCACCACCGGCTGCCGGACAGGGGTCCTACGAGCAGTACTTC.

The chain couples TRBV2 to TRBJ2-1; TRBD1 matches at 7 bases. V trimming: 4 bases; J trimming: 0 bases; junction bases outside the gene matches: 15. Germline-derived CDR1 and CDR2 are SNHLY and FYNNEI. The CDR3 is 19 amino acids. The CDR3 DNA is TGTGCCAGCAGTGGGGGTCAGGGGGTGGCCTCGAGCTCCTACAATGAGCAGTTCTTC. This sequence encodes CASSGGQGVASSSYNEQFF.

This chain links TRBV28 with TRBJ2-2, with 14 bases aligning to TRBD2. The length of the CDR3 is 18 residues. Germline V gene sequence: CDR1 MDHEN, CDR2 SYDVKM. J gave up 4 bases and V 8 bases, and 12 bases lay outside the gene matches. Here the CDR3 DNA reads TGTGCCAGCTTTTCACCCGGGACTAGCGGGAGTACCACCGGGGAGCTGTTTTTT. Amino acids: CASFSPGTSGSTTGELFF. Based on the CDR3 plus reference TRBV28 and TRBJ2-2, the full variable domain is DVKVTQSSRYLVKRTGEKVFLECVQDMDHENMFWYRQDPGLGLRLIYFSYDVKMKEKGDIPEGYSVSREKKERFSLILESASTNQTSMYLCASFSPGTSGSTTGELFFGEGSRLTVL.

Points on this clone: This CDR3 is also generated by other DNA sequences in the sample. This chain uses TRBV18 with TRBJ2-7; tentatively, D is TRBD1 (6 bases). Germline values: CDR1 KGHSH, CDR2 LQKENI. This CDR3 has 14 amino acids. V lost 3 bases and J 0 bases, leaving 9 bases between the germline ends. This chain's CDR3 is CASSPPGHSYEQYF. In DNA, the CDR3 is TGTGCCAGCTCACCTCCGGGACACTCCTACGAGCAGTACTTC.

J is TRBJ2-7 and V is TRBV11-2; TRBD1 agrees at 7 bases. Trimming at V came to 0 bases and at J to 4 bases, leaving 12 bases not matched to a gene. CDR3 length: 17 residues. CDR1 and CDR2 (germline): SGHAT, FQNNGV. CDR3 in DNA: TGTGCCAGCAGCTTAGATCAAGGGGGCGCATACACATACGAGCAGTACTTC. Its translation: CASSLDQGGAYTYEQYF.

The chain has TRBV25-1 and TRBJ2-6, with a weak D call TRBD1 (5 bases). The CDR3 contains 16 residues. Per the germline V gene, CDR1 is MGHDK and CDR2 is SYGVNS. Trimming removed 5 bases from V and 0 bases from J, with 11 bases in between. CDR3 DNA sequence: TGTGCCAGCAGTCCGGACACGCCCTCTGGGGCCAACGTCCTGACTTTC. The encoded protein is CASSPDTPSGANVLTF.

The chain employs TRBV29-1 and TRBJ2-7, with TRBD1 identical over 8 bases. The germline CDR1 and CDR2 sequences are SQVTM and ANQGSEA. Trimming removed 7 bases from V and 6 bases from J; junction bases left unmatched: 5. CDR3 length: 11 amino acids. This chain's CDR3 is CSGQGAGEQYF. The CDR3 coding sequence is TGCAGCGGGCAGGGGGCAGGCGAGCAGTACTTC.